Shown below are 29 T cell receptor beta chains from a single sample sequenced in a study of T cell changes during pregnancy in multiple sclerosis. TCRdb's table, derived via immunoSEQ multiplex PCR, lists solely in-frame clones and lacks some. The sample yields tens of thousands of clones, roughly 92% seen once. The sample here was peripheral blood, taken in the second trimester of pregnancy. These receptors all come from a female donor with multiple sclerosis, enrolled in a pregnancy study.

The CDR3 nucleotides read TGTGCCAGCTCACCCGGGACAGACTACGAGCAGTACTTC. Its translation is CASSPGTDYEQYF. This chain links TRBV18 with TRBJ2-7, with 7 bases that match TRBD1. CDR1 is KGHSH and CDR2 is LQKENI in the germline V gene. This CDR3 has 13 residues. Losses at the gene ends were 3 bases for V and 3 bases for J; bases not matched to a gene: 2.

Only one count was recorded for this clone. This chain uses TRBV19 with TRBJ1-5; D is perhaps TRBD1 (6 bases). This CDR3 has 13 residues. Germline V gene data show CDR1 as LNHDA and CDR2 as SQIVND (reference sequence). Trimming took 7 bases from V and 6 from J, leaving 13 bases between them. The CDR3 loop is CASTPVGGQPQHF. In DNA form, the CDR3 reads TGTGCCAGTACCCCGGTAGGGGGTCAGCCCCAGCATTTT.

This rearrangement joins TRBV18 to TRBJ2-7, with 7 bases identical to TRBD2. The germline V gene encodes CDR1 KGHSH and CDR2 LQKENI. The CDR3 loop spans 15 amino acids. V trimming: 2 bases; J trimming: 1 base; junction bases outside the gene matches: 5. The CDR3 DNA sequence: TGTGCCAGCTCACCAGGCCTAGCGGAGTCCTACGAGCAGTACTTC. This gives the protein CASSPGLAESYEQYF. Supplemented by reference TRBV18 and TRBJ2-7, the full variable domain reads NAGVMQNPRHLVRRRGQEARLRCSPMKGHSHVYWYRQLPEEGLKFMVYLQKENIIDESGMPKERFSAEFPKEGPSILRIQQVVRGDSAAYFCASSPGLAESYEQYFGPGTRLTVT.

DNA for the CDR3: TGTGCCAGTAGTATAGTAAGAGGGAATGAGCAGTTCTTC. This gives the protein CASSIVRGNEQFF. The chain carries TRBV19 and TRBJ2-1, with D perhaps TRBD2 (5 bases). This CDR3 region has 13 residues. V lost 1 base and J lost 7, with 8 bases in between. Germline-derived CDR1 and CDR2 are LNHDA and SQIVND (reference sequence).

This rearrangement joins TRBV11-2 to TRBJ2-7, with 8 bases that match TRBD2. The CDR3 extends over 15 amino acids. CDR1 is SGHAT and CDR2 is FQNNGV in the germline V gene. Trimming took 3 bases from V and 2 from J; bases not matched to a gene: 6. The CDR3 sequence is CASSFAAGETYEQYF. CDR3 DNA: TGTGCCAGCAGCTTTGCAGCGGGAGAGACCTACGAGCAGTACTTC.

This clone showed up just once. The chain joins TRBV4-3 to TRBJ2-3, with no clear D. Germline CDR1 LGHNA, CDR2 YSLEER. V gave up 0 bases and J gave up 3 bases, with 7 bases separating them. The CDR3 loop spans 14 amino acids. CDR3 loop: CASSQDFSTDTQYF. The CDR3 region has the DNA TGCGCCAGCAGCCAAGATTTTTCGACAGATACGCAGTATTTT.

The J gene is TRBJ1-1, the V gene TRBV6-1; D perhaps matches TRBD1 (5 bases). The CDR3 consists of 13 residues. V lost 4 bases to trimming and J lost 5 bases, with 11 bases between them. From germline, CDR1 is MNHNS and CDR2 SASEGT. CDR3 sequence (DNA): TGTGCCAGCAGTGGACAGATTGGAACTGAAGCTTTCTTT. It encodes CASSGQIGTEAFF.

The genes are TRBV27 and TRBJ2-7; D unresolved. The germline V and J ends were trimmed by 5 bases and 2 bases, with 10 bases remaining between them. Germline V gene sequence: CDR1 MNHEY, CDR2 SMNVEV (reference sequence). The CDR3 has 13 amino acids. The CDR3 region is CASSPYQTYEQYF. CDR3 sequence (DNA): TGTGCCAGCAGTCCGTACCAGACCTACGAGCAGTACTTC.

The V gene is TRBV7-3, the J gene TRBJ2-7, with a possible D match to TRBD1 (6 bases). The CDR3 loop spans 14 amino acids. The V end lost 5 bases, the J end lost 7 bases, and 18 bases lay between the germline ends. Germline CDR1 is SGHTA and CDR2 is FQGTGA. This chain's CDR3 is CASSPQGPTGEQYF. The DNA of the CDR3 is TGTGCCAGCAGCCCACAGGGCCCTACGGGGGAGCAGTACTTC.

In this sample, this clone turned up once. The chain couples TRBV7-9 to TRBJ2-5, with D possibly matching TRBD1 (6 bases). The V end lost 2 bases, the J end lost 3 bases, and 7 bases lay between the germline ends. CDR3 length: 13 amino acids. From germline, CDR1 is SEHNR and CDR2 FQNEAQ (reference sequence). In nucleotides, the CDR3 is TGTGCCAGCAGCTTACACAGGGAAGAGACCCAGTACTTC. It is translated as CASSLHREETQYF.

The chain is built from TRBV7-9 and TRBJ2-2, with D perhaps matching TRBD2 (6 bases). The V and J ends lost 5 bases and 5 bases respectively, with 15 bases between them. Germline V gene sequence: CDR1 SEHNR, CDR2 FQNEAQ (reference sequence). CDR3 size: 15 residues. As DNA, the CDR3 is TGTGCCAGCAGCAAGGAGGGCCGGGGAACCGGGGAGCTGTTTTTT. Its translation is CASSKEGRGTGELFF.

A remark on this clone: At one boundary the junction diverges from the germline segment, which might be a read error. This sequence joins TRBV7-7 and TRBJ2-3, with D perhaps TRBD2 (6 bases). This CDR3 has 14 amino acids. Germline V CDR1 and CDR2: SSHAT, FNYEAQ (reference sequence). DNA for the CDR3: TGTGCTAGCAGCGTAGGCGGGAAGACAGATACGCAGTATTTT. Encoded protein: CASSVGGKTDTQYF.

The chain links TRBV27 to TRBJ2-3, with D tentatively TRBD2 (6 bases). This CDR3 is 15 amino acids long. V lost 5 bases and J 3 bases, leaving 15 bases between the germline ends. Looked up from germline, CDR1 is MNHEY and CDR2 is SMNVEV (reference sequence). DNA of the CDR3: TGTGCCAGCAGTCCCTCCGGGACTTATACAGATACGCAGTATTTT. Its translation: CASSPSGTYTDTQYF.

This chain uses TRBV30 with TRBJ1-2; 7 bases line up with TRBD1. Germline CDR1 is GTSNPN and CDR2 is SVGIG (reference sequence). V lost 2 bases to trimming and J lost 5 bases; unmatched junction nucleotides: 2. The CDR3 has 12 residues. The CDR3 reads CAWSRQGYGYTF. In nucleotides, the CDR3 is TGTGCCTGGAGTAGACAGGGATATGGCTACACCTTC.

V and J are TRBV7-2 and TRBJ2-1; TRBD2 is a possible D gene (6 bases). The CDR3 is 15 residues long. Trimming removed 1 base from V and 3 bases from J, with 10 bases in between. In germline, CDR1 is SGHTA, CDR2 FQGNSA. DNA for the CDR3: TGTGCCAGCAGCTTAGGCGGCGGGAACTACAATGAGCAGTTCTTC. Translated, it gives CASSLGGGNYNEQFF.

The chain combines TRBV6-5 with TRBJ2-1; D is possibly TRBD2 (5 bases). Per the germline V gene, CDR1 is MNHEY and CDR2 is SVGAGI. V was clipped by 0 bases and J by 0 bases, with 9 bases between them. The CDR3 consists of 16 residues. Written as DNA, the CDR3 is TGTGCCAGCAGTTACTCCGGGGATCCCTCCTACAATGAGCAGTTCTTC. Its translation is CASSYSGDPSYNEQFF.

The rearrangement uses TRBV27 and TRBJ2-2; 8 nucleotides line up with TRBD2. This CDR3 spans 15 amino acids. With V trimmed by 3 bases and J by 1 base, 1 base remained unmatched. Germline V gene lookup returns CDR1 MNHEY and CDR2 SMNVEV (reference sequence). CDR3 loop: CASSFLAGNTGELFF. The CDR3 nucleotides read TGTGCCAGCAGTTTCCTAGCGGGGAACACCGGGGAGCTGTTTTTT.

The chain joins TRBV6-5 to TRBJ2-2; possibly TRBD2 for D (5 bases). Germline CDR1 reads MNHEY; CDR2 reads SVGAGI. This CDR3 region has 15 residues. V was clipped by 2 bases and J by 7 bases, with 14 bases between them. The CDR3 DNA sequence: TGTGCCAGCAGTTACGGGAGTAGGGAACTCGGGGAGCTGTTTTTT. As protein: CASSYGSRELGELFF.

The chain couples TRBV28 to TRBJ2-1; possible D gene TRBD1, 6 bases. Germline CDR1 is MDHEN and CDR2 is SYDVKM. V shed 5 bases and J shed 6 bases, with 23 bases lying between them. The length of the CDR3 is 17 residues. The CDR3 sequence is CASSGYGTKISVNEQFF. The CDR3 coding sequence is TGTGCCAGCAGTGGTTACGGGACAAAGATTTCAGTCAATGAGCAGTTCTTC.

The V and J genes are TRBV11-3 and TRBJ2-1; weak D call: TRBD2 (5 bases). The CDR3 contains 15 residues. Trimming removed 5 bases from V and 5 bases from J, with 16 bases in between. Germline assignment: CDR1 SGHNT and CDR2 YENEEA. The CDR3 here is CASSLSGLPNNEQFF. CDR3 DNA: TGTGCCAGCAGCCTCAGCGGTCTCCCTAACAATGAGCAGTTCTTC.

The rearrangement uses TRBV6-1 and TRBJ2-5, with D possibly matching TRBD1 (5 bases). V lost 6 bases and J lost 5, with 13 bases in between. The CDR3 runs to 13 residues. Germline-derived CDR1 and CDR2 are MNHNS and SASEGT. CDR3 sequence reads: CASRTQGSETQYF. The CDR3 nucleotides read TGTGCCAGCAGGACCCAGGGAAGCGAGACCCAGTACTTC.

The V call is TRBV18, the J call TRBJ1-1; D remains ambiguous. This CDR3 is 13 amino acids long. CDR1 is KGHSH and CDR2 is LQKENI in the germline V gene. The ends were cut back, 1 base at V and 1 base at J, with 4 bases in the middle. In DNA, the CDR3 is TGTGCCAGCTCACCACGTAGGAACACTGAAGCTTTCTTT. Its protein is CASSPRRNTEAFF.

The rearrangement uses TRBV7-2 and TRBJ2-5, with TRBD2 matching over 7 bases. This CDR3 comprises 17 residues. Looked up from germline, CDR1 is SGHTA and CDR2 is FQGNSA. Trimming took 2 bases from V and 5 from J; bases not matched to a gene: 14. This CDR3 reads CASSLSLREGHRETQYF. In DNA form, the CDR3 reads TGTGCCAGCAGCTTATCGTTGAGGGAGGGCCATCGGGAGACCCAGTACTTC.

The chain combines TRBV5-1 with TRBJ2-2, with TRBD2 matching 7 bases. V was pared by 0 bases and J by 4 bases, with 9 bases of the junction left unmatched. The CDR3 sequence is 17 residues long. Germline V gene lookup returns CDR1 SGHRS and CDR2 YFSETQ. CDR3 nucleotide sequence: TGCGCCAGCAGCTTGGGGATTGCGGGAGTTGGCACCGGGGAGCTGTTTTTT. Amino acids: CASSLGIAGVGTGELFF.

Concerning this clone itself: Possible read error: a much larger clone is one base away. The chain employs TRBV9 and TRBJ2-7, with D hard to call. The germline V gene encodes CDR1 SGDLS and CDR2 YYNGEE. This CDR3 region has 11 residues. The V and J ends lost 3 bases and 3 bases respectively, with 4 bases between them. The CDR3 reads CASSALYEQYF. The CDR3 region has the DNA TGTGCCAGCAGCGCCCTCTACGAGCAGTACTTC.

The genes are TRBV19 and TRBJ2-2; D may be TRBD2 (6 bases). Germline values: CDR1 LNHDA, CDR2 SQIVND (reference sequence). The V and J ends lost 5 bases and 3 bases respectively, with 10 bases between them. The CDR3 consists of 14 residues. The CDR3 loop reads CASSASVDTGELFF. DNA of the CDR3: TGTGCCAGTAGTGCTAGCGTCGACACCGGGGAGCTGTTTTTT.

V and J are TRBV6-6 and TRBJ2-7; 14 bases are a match to TRBD2. Losses at the gene ends were 6 bases for V and 3 bases for J; bases not matched to a gene: 7. The CDR3 length is 16 residues. Germline CDR1 MNHNY, CDR2 SVGAGI (reference sequence). CDR3: CASRRTGLAGDYEQYF. The CDR3 DNA sequence: TGTGCCAGCAGAAGAACGGGACTAGCGGGAGACTACGAGCAGTACTTC.

The chain recombines TRBV6-1 with TRBJ2-1; TRBD2 might be the D (5 bases). With 6 bases removed from V and 8 bases from J, the gap between germline ends came to 23 bases. In germline, CDR1 is MNHNS, CDR2 SASEGT. The CDR3 totals 16 residues. The CDR3 protein is CASREQTRLVVYEQFF. DNA of the CDR3: TGTGCCAGCAGAGAACAAACTAGGCTGGTTGTCTATGAGCAGTTCTTC.

V and J are TRBV30 and TRBJ2-7; 9 bases map to TRBD2. The V gene end was trimmed by 1 base and the J gene end by 1 base; junction bases not matched to a gene: 5. The V gene's germline CDR1 is GTSNPN and CDR2 SVGIG (reference sequence). The CDR3 is made up of 15 amino acids. CDR3 nucleotide sequence: TGTGCCTGGAGTGCCCCTAGCGGGAAGTCCTACGAGCAGTACTTC. It is translated as CAWSAPSGKSYEQYF.